The subject of this entry is one TCR beta chain. The CDR3 covers 12 residues. Germline V gene sequence: CDR1 SNHLY, CDR2 FYNNEI. Trimming took 3 bases from V and 5 from J, leaving 5 bases between them. This entry is derived from a study of cytomegalovirus exposure and HLA in healthy donors. The PCR contained 60 Vbeta and 13 Jbeta primers. Generated by immunoSEQ multiplex PCR, the TCRdb table keeps only in-frame clones and is missing some. Seen here are 240,000 or so clones, over 70% observed once, and the top ten hold about 8%. Donors sampled were nominally healthy, though unrecorded immune exposures were likely.

Sequencing was carried out using PBMCs. The genes are TRBV2 and TRBJ1-5, with no clear D. This receptor was obtained from a woman in her sixties or seventies in good health and CMV-seropositive. The CDR3 loop reads CASSDYYQPQHF. For the CDR3, the DNA is TGTGCCAGCAGTGACTACTATCAGCCCCAGCATTTT.